This T cell receptor (beta chain) came from a study of shared clonotypes between healthy human individuals. This CDR3 contains 13 residues. CDR1 SGHRS and CDR2 YFSETQ come from the germline V gene. The V gene lost 6 bases and the J gene lost 0 bases, with 9 bases spanning the gap. Per the study methods: Without quality scores, immunoSEQ junctional reads could not be filtered like full-length reads. Sequenced by immunoSEQ multiplex PCR; TCRdb stores in-frame clones only, minus some. V, J and clone size were drawn from that table, and D and trimming were deduced from the DNA. The profile shows 2 million to 2.5 million clones, around 92% of them singletons.

The chain links TRBV5-1 to TRBJ1-1; the D is unclear. This receptor was identified in a man aged 18 to 29 in good health. Some clones in this sample may be carry-over from other donors' samples. The sequenced sample consisted of naive CD4+ T cells from PBMCs. Specified subset: CD45RA+ positively selected. CDR3 nucleotides: TGCGCCAGCAAAAACGACTTGAACACTGAAGCTTTCTTT. As protein: CASKNDLNTEAFF.